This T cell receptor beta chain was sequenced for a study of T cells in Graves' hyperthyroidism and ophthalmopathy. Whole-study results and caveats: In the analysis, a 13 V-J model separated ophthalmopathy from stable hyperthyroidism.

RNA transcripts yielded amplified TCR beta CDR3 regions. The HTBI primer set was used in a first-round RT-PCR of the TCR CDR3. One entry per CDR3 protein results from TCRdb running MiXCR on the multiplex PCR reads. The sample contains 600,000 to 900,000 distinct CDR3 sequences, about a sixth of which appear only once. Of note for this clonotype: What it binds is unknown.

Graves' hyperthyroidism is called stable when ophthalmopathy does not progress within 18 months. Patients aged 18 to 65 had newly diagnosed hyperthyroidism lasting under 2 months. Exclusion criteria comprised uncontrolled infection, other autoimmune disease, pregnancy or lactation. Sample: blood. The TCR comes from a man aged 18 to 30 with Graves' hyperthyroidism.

The CDR3 bases are TGCAGTGCTAGATTCTGGGCGGGGCGCCCCAATCAGCCCCAGCATTTT. This codes for CSARFWAGRPNQPQHF. The chain is built from TRBV20-1 and TRBJ1-5; D is possibly TRBD1 (5 bases). V lost 2 bases, J lost 3 bases, and 17 bases lay in between. The germline V gene encodes CDR1 DFQATT and CDR2 SNEGSKA (reference sequence). CDR3 length: 16 amino acids.